The sequence of this T cell receptor beta chain was determined in a study of blood T cell repertoires in COVID-19 (dated by TCRdb to 2018 to 2020). In the study overall: Samples covering the acute and convalescent phases of COVID-19 were provided by collaborators in the United States, Italy and Spain. The material from the prospective study consisted of cDNA or gDNA derived from T cells, B-cell-depleted T cells, or PBMCs. Deeply sampled blood TCRbeta repertoires from subjects exposed to, actively infected with, or recovered from COVID-19 were included in the dataset. The repertoires were released in a freely available public database intended as a resource for research on the immune response to SARS-CoV-2. Samples came from the ongoing ImmuneRACE study (first 160 participants) plus 1,254 subjects from 6 global collaborators. Sample metadata almost always included a de-identified subject ID, COVID-19 status, age in years and sex. HLA class I and class II types, where available, came from metadata supplied by the sample provider rather than from assay-based typing. Points the paper makes about the study in general: The amount of clinical and demographic metadata varied by source and participant and was provided uncurated.

Whole blood was collected in K2EDTA tubes by collaborating institutions according to the institutions' own protocols. Collaborator samples were shipped for TCRbeta analysis as frozen whole blood, isolated PBMCs, or DNA extracted from either sample type. TCRbeta CDR3 regions were amplified from genomic DNA using the immunoSEQ Assay, a bias-controlled multiplex PCR. On the authors' methods: Within the assay, amplification of reference gene primers was used to estimate how many nucleated cells each sample contained. To quantify the absolute abundance of each unique TCRbeta CDR3 rearrangement, sequence reads were collapsed and filtered. For each sample, productive Simpson clonality was calculated as the square root of Simpson's diversity index over productive rearrangements. TCRdb obtained this table from immuneACCESS and retained in-frame rearrangements with V and J assigned. These tables miss some clones; where compared with another copy, unresolved V genes account for less than half of the shortfall, and the remainder is unexplained. V and J calls and clone size are as listed in that table; D and trimming were resolved from the DNA. For this sample there are about 230,000 clones; approximately 83% appear just once. The ten largest clonotypes hold about 8% of the sample.

Of note for this clone: The specificity of this receptor is unknown. Per-base quality was not reported, and no clone a single base away is much larger than it.

The CDR3 runs 16 amino acids, cysteine and phenylalanine included. Just the 48-base CDR3 DNA is kept, in frame starting at base 1. The V and J ends are trimmed by 3 bases and 0 bases, leaving 16 bases between them. Looking up the germline V gene yields CDR1 SGHRS and CDR2 YFSETQ. This sequence uses TRBV5-1 and TRBJ2-7; TRBD2 is a weak D gene call, 6 bases matching. The specimen was peripheral blood. The receptor's source is a woman aged 45-60 years with acute or convalescent COVID-19. The CDR3 reads as follows: CASSSSGLASSYEQYF. The bases read TGCGCCAGCAGCTCTTCTGGCCTAGCGTCCTCCTACGAGCAGTACTTC.